Listed here are 31 T cell receptor beta chains from one sample, sequenced in a study of sequential checkpoint blockade in melanoma. Indicated treatment: randomized to nivolumab then ipilimumab (arm A) or the reverse (arm B). Sequencing was performed with immunoSEQ multiplex PCR; in TCRdb, only in-frame clones are kept and a portion is missing. This table holds 4,000 to 5,000 clones, 35% to 40% found once. This specimen was tumor tissue (inferred from file names), taken from a patient given nivolumab and ipilimumab in sequence. The receptor source for this set is a human donor with melanoma.

This clone appeared a few times. The V gene is TRBV11-3, the J gene TRBJ2-7; TRBD1 matches at 7 bases. V gave up 0 bases and J gave up 3 bases; unmatched junction bases: 5. Germline V lookup: CDR1 SGHNT, CDR2 YENEEA. The CDR3 contains 15 residues. CDR3 nucleotides: TGTGCCAGCAGCTTAGATGCACAGGGGATCTACGAGCAGTACTTC. This gives the protein CASSLDAQGIYEQYF.

The chain recombines TRBV1 with TRBJ2-1; TRBD2, the D gene given by the table, was not confirmed from the DNA. TRBV1 is shown as a pseudogene. CDR3 length: 13 residues. In nucleotides, the CDR3 is TGCACCAGCAGCCAAGATCGGCGGAGGGAGCAGTTCTTC. Its translation: CTSSQDRRREQFF.

CDR3 loop: CAWSIGHGNQPQHF. The CDR3 region has the DNA TGTGCCTGGAGTATAGGGCACGGCAATCAGCCCCAGCATTTT. The chain joins TRBV30 to TRBJ1-5, with D uncertain. V shed 2 bases and J shed 2 bases, with 10 bases lying between them. From germline, CDR1 is GTSNPN and CDR2 SVGIG (reference sequence). There are 14 residues in the CDR3. Filled out from reference TRBV30 and TRBJ1-5, the complete variable domain reads SQTIHQWPATLVQPVGSPLSLECTVEGTSNPNLYWYRQAAGRGLQLLFYSVGIGQISSEVPQNLSASRPQDRQFILSSKKLLLSDSGFYLCAWSIGHGNQPQHFGDGTRLSIL.

The CDR3 spells CASSPRQGSGNTIYF. Here the CDR3 DNA reads TGTGCCAGCTCACCTCGCCAGGGGTCCGGAAACACCATATATTTT. This rearrangement joins TRBV18 to TRBJ1-3, with D possibly being TRBD1 (6 bases). Germline values: CDR1 KGHSH, CDR2 LQKENI. Trimming pared 3 bases from V and 4 bases from J, leaving 13 bases between. The CDR3 length is 15 residues. Full variable domain (remainder filled in from reference TRBV18 and TRBJ1-3): NAGVMQNPRHLVRRRGQEARLRCSPMKGHSHVYWYRQLPEEGLKFMVYLQKENIIDESGMPKERFSAEFPKEGPSILRIQQVVRGDSAAYFCASSPRQGSGNTIYFGEGSWLTVV.

This chain links TRBV2 with TRBJ1-3; D is ambiguous. Germline loops: CDR1 SNHLY, CDR2 FYNNEI. V was pared by 4 bases and J by 0 bases, with 7 bases between. CDR3 length: 14 amino acids. CDR3 coding DNA: TGTGCCAGCAGTGGGGGTTTCTCTGGAAACACCATATATTTT. It codes for CASSGGFSGNTIYF.

J is TRBJ1-2 and V is TRBV18; possibly TRBD1 for D (6 bases). Germline V lookup: CDR1 KGHSH, CDR2 LQKENI. This CDR3 region has 19 residues. Trimming took off 4 bases at V and 2 bases at J, with 26 bases between the two ends. CDR3 sequence: CASSLLISDGTSANYGYTF. The CDR3 region has the DNA TGTGCCAGCTCACTATTGATCTCCGACGGGACATCGGCAAACTATGGCTACACCTTC.

This rearrangement joins TRBV6-8 to TRBJ2-7; 11 positions match TRBD2. J lost 7 bases, V lost 2 bases, and 10 bases had no gene match. Germline V gives CDR1 MNHGY, CDR2 SAAAGT. The CDR3 is 16 amino acids. The CDR3 DNA reads as TGTGCCAGCAGTTACCTTATAGCGGGAGGGCCGAGAGAGCAGTACTTC. This gives the protein CASSYLIAGGPREQYF.

This chain uses TRBV6-8 with TRBJ2-1; D call uncertain. Trimming cost V 0 bases and J 3 bases, with 6 bases left between them. CDR3 length: 14 amino acids. Germline values: CDR1 MNHGY, CDR2 SAAAGT. For the CDR3, the DNA is TGTGCCAGCAGTTACTCGGCCAACTACAATGAGCAGTTCTTC. This encodes CASSYSANYNEQFF.

This clone was seen a few times. This chain connects TRBV9 to TRBJ2-1, with TRBD2 matching 8 bases. V lost 0 bases and J lost 8; bases outside the gene matches: 10. The CDR3 extends over 16 amino acids. Germline V gene sequence: CDR1 SGDLS, CDR2 YYNGEE. Here the CDR3 reads CASSVASAGDSHEQFF. CDR3 nucleotide sequence: TGTGCCAGCAGCGTAGCCTCAGCGGGAGATTCCCATGAGCAGTTCTTC.

This chain joins TRBV1 and TRBJ2-7; the table assigns TRBD1, which was not confirmed against the DNA. TRBV1 is designated a pseudogene. This CDR3 comprises 12 residues. The CDR3 region is CASSQASGTINF. The CDR3 DNA follows: TGCGCCAGCAGCCAAGCATCCGGGACAATTAACTTC.

The chain joins TRBV12-5 to TRBJ2-7, with 9 bases matching TRBD2. Germline-derived CDR1 and CDR2 are LGHNT and FRNRAP. The CDR3 length is 13 residues. J lost 2 bases, V lost 5 bases, and 1 base had no gene match. The CDR3 DNA is TGTGCTAGTGGTCTAGCGGGACCCTACGAGCAGTACTTC. It codes for CASGLAGPYEQYF.

This chain uses TRBV9 with TRBJ1-1; D might be TRBD1 (5 bases). Germline V CDR1 and CDR2: SGDLS, YYNGEE. The CDR3 covers 12 residues. Trimming took 4 bases from V and 6 from J, leaving 10 bases between them. The CDR3 spells CASSWDRAEAFF. CDR3 in DNA: TGTGCCAGCAGCTGGGACCGCGCTGAAGCTTTCTTT.

V and J are TRBV5-1 and TRBJ2-7; TRBD1 is a possible D gene (6 bases). CDR1 is SGHRS and CDR2 is YFSETQ in the germline V gene. The CDR3 covers 14 residues. Trimming removed 0 bases at V and 7 bases at J, with 14 bases between. CDR3 region: CASSLGQASREQYF. The CDR3 DNA reads as TGCGCCAGCAGCTTGGGACAGGCGTCAAGGGAGCAGTACTTC.

This clone was counted only a few times. This chain links TRBV28 with TRBJ2-4; D may match TRBD1 or TRBD2 (5 bases each). The germline V gene has CDR1 MDHEN and CDR2 SYDVKM. This CDR3 contains 12 residues. The ends were cut back, 4 bases at V and 15 bases at J, with 16 bases in the middle. The CDR3 loop reads CASSSGTLAPYF. CDR3 bases: TGTGCCAGCAGTTCGGGGACCCTCGCCCCGTACTTC.

The V gene is TRBV18, the J gene TRBJ2-7; D is undetermined. Germline loops: CDR1 KGHSH, CDR2 LQKENI. The length of the CDR3 is 12 residues. Trimming removed 3 bases from V and 0 bases from J, with 3 bases in between. Here the CDR3 reads CASSPSSYEQYF. CDR3 nucleotide sequence: TGTGCCAGCTCACCGAGCTCCTACGAGCAGTACTTC.

V and J are TRBV19 and TRBJ1-4; 10 nucleotides align to TRBD1. The V gene's germline CDR1 is LNHDA and CDR2 SQIVND (reference sequence). V gave up 7 bases and J gave up 6 bases; unmatched junction bases: 8. The CDR3 totals 15 residues. CDR3 protein: CASTLPGQGYEKLFF. As DNA, the CDR3 is TGTGCCAGTACCCTTCCGGGACAGGGGTATGAAAAACTGTTTTTT.

The chain combines TRBV11-3 with TRBJ1-4; D remains unclear. V lost 1 base to trimming and J lost 8 bases, with 11 bases between them. This CDR3 has 14 amino acids. CDR1 is SGHNT and CDR2 is YENEEA in the germline V gene. The CDR3 DNA reads as TGTGCCAGCAGCTTAGGATCGGGTGGAGAAAAACTGTTTTTT. This translates into CASSLGSGGEKLFF. Complete variable domain (other parts from reference TRBV11-3 and TRBJ1-4): EAGVVQSPRYKIIEKKQPVAFWCNPISGHNTLYWYLQNLGQGPELLIRYENEEAVDDSQLPKDRFSAERLKGVDSTLKIQPAELGDSAVYLCASSLGSGGEKLFFGSGTQLSVL.

This clone was seen only once. The CDR3 protein is CASSVTAGGNNEQFF. CDR3 coding DNA: TGTGCCAGTAGTGTAACGGCGGGAGGCAACAATGAGCAGTTCTTC. The chain carries TRBV19 and TRBJ2-1, with 8 positions matching TRBD2. V dropped 5 bases and J dropped 5; count of bases not matched to a gene: 8. The germline V gene has CDR1 LNHDA and CDR2 SQIVND (reference sequence). The CDR3 loop spans 15 amino acids.

The table lists this clone with a few counts. V is TRBV19 and J is TRBJ1-1; TRBD1 might be the D (5 bases). The CDR3 extends over 14 amino acids. Trimming took 7 bases from V and 1 from J, leaving 13 bases between them. The germline gives CDR1 LNHDA, CDR2 SQIVND (reference sequence). In DNA form, the CDR3 reads TGTGCCAGTAAAGCAGGGAGCTGGAACACTGAAGCTTTCTTT. Protein product: CASKAGSWNTEAFF.

This clone was detected only a few times. DNA for the CDR3: TGCGCCAGCAGCCATATCGAAGCGCTCGGAGATACGCAGTATTTT. It codes for CASSHIEALGDTQYF. The rearrangement uses TRBV1 and TRBJ2-3; the D call in the table, TRBD2, was not verified against the DNA. TRBV1 is labeled a pseudogene. The CDR3 loop spans 15 amino acids.

The V call is TRBV18, the J call TRBJ2-7; TRBD2 is a possible D gene (6 bases). This CDR3 contains 17 residues. Trimming cost V 2 bases and J 0 bases, with 17 bases left between them. In germline, CDR1 is KGHSH, CDR2 LQKENI. CDR3 in DNA: TGTGCCAGCTCACCATTAGCTAGCGTGACGACCTCCTACGAGCAGTACTTC. Its translation is CASSPLASVTTSYEQYF.

The chain is built from TRBV30 and TRBJ1-1, with D unresolved. This CDR3 is 15 amino acids long. V was shortened by 3 bases and J by 1 base, with 15 bases between the two germline ends. Germline V lookup: CDR1 GTSNPN, CDR2 SVGIG (reference sequence). In nucleotides, the CDR3 is TGTGCCTGGAGCCTTGGTCCTTCCCCGAACACTGAAGCTTTCTTT. This gives the protein CAWSLGPSPNTEAFF.

V and J are TRBV19 and TRBJ1-2, with 11 bases fitting TRBD1. The CDR3 is 15 amino acids. V lost 5 bases to trimming and J lost 6 bases; unmatched junction nucleotides: 8. Germline loops: CDR1 LNHDA, CDR2 SQIVND (reference sequence). The CDR3 sequence: CASSPWTGGADGYTF. The DNA for the CDR3 is TGTGCCAGTAGTCCCTGGACAGGGGGCGCGGATGGCTACACCTTC.

The V gene is TRBV30, the J gene TRBJ2-7; 13 bases agree with TRBD2. CDR1 GTSNPN and CDR2 SVGIG come from the germline V gene (reference sequence). The length of the CDR3 is 15 residues. Germline trimming cut 1 base from V and 7 bases from J; bases unmatched to any gene: 7. The CDR3 sequence: CAWSGPGLAGREQYF. The CDR3 DNA follows: TGTGCCTGGAGTGGACCGGGACTAGCGGGAAGGGAGCAGTACTTC.

The V and J genes are TRBV4-1 and TRBJ1-1, with 8 bases fitting TRBD1. The CDR3 covers 13 residues. Germline V gene lookup returns CDR1 MGHRA and CDR2 YSYEKL. The J segment lost 4 bases and the V segment lost 5 bases, leaving 3 bases of the junction unmatched. CDR3 protein: CASSLQGGTEAFF. DNA for the CDR3: TGCGCCAGCAGCTTACAGGGGGGCACTGAAGCTTTCTTT.

The chain carries TRBV19 and TRBJ2-1, with D unresolved. The V and J ends lost 0 bases and 10 bases respectively, with 13 bases between them. Germline lookup yields CDR1 LNHDA and CDR2 SQIVND (reference sequence). The CDR3 is 14 amino acids. The CDR3 region has the DNA TGTGCCAGTAGTATAGAGAAGGCGATCTGGGAGCAGTTCTTC. This codes for CASSIEKAIWEQFF.

The CDR3 nucleotides are TGTGCCAGTAGTATAGGGGCCGGGGGCGTCTACGAGCAGTACTTC. This encodes CASSIGAGGVYEQYF. The genes are TRBV19 and TRBJ2-7; either TRBD1 or TRBD2 may supply D (6 bases each). The CDR3 covers 15 residues. Per the germline V gene, CDR1 is LNHDA and CDR2 is SQIVND (reference sequence). V lost 1 base to trimming and J lost 3 bases, with 13 bases between them. Using reference TRBV19 and TRBJ2-7 for the parts outside the CDR3, the full variable domain is DGGITQSPKYLFRKEGQNVTLSCEQNLNHDAMYWYRQDPGQGLRLIYYSQIVNDFQKGDIAEGYSVSREKKESFPLTVTSAQKNPTAFYLCASSIGAGGVYEQYFGPGTRLTVT.

Within the sample, this clone is large. Here the CDR3 DNA reads TGTGCCACCAGCAGAGATAATCAGTTCACAGATACGCAGTATTTT. This gives the protein CATSRDNQFTDTQYF. This rearrangement joins TRBV15 to TRBJ2-3; D unresolved. Germline CDR1 reads LNHNV; CDR2 reads YYDKDF (reference sequence). Trimming took off 0 bases at V and 2 bases at J, with 9 bases between the two ends. The CDR3 spans 15 residues. Variable domain in full (rest from reference TRBV15 and TRBJ2-3): DAMVIQNPRYQVTQFGKPVTLSCSQTLNHNVMYWYQQKSSQAPKLLFHYYDKDFNNEADTPDNFQSRRPNTSFCFLDIRSPGLGDTAMYLCATSRDNQFTDTQYFGPGTRLTVL.

This clone was picked up a small number of times. The chain recombines TRBV11-3 with TRBJ2-3; D is undetermined. Deletions cut 3 bases from V and 2 bases from J, with 9 bases between. The CDR3 extends over 14 amino acids. Germline CDR1 is SGHNT and CDR2 is YENEEA. As DNA, the CDR3 is TGTGCCAGCAGCTTGAGACTTAACACAGATACGCAGTATTTT. Residues: CASSLRLNTDTQYF. Together with reference TRBV11-3 and TRBJ2-3, the CDR3 gives the full variable domain: EAGVVQSPRYKIIEKKQPVAFWCNPISGHNTLYWYLQNLGQGPELLIRYENEEAVDDSQLPKDRFSAERLKGVDSTLKIQPAELGDSAVYLCASSLRLNTDTQYFGPGTRLTVL.

The CDR3 region has the DNA TGTGCCAGCAGCTTAGAGGGACTAGCGGGAGCGGGTACGCAGTATTTT. Translating gives CASSLEGLAGAGTQYF. This rearrangement joins TRBV11-3 to TRBJ2-3, with 14 bases that match TRBD2. CDR1 and CDR2 (germline): SGHNT, YENEEA. The J segment lost 8 bases and the V segment lost 0 bases, leaving 4 bases of the junction unmatched. There are 16 residues in the CDR3.

The rearrangement uses TRBV30 and TRBJ1-5; 7 bases map to TRBD1. This CDR3 comprises 16 residues. CDR1 GTSNPN and CDR2 SVGIG come from the germline V gene (reference sequence). V was pared by 0 bases and J by 6 bases, with 11 bases of the junction left unmatched. Written as DNA, the CDR3 is TGTGCCTGGAGTGTACTAGGGGGCCCCAATGGTCAGCCCCAGCATTTT. Translation gives CAWSVLGGPNGQPQHF.